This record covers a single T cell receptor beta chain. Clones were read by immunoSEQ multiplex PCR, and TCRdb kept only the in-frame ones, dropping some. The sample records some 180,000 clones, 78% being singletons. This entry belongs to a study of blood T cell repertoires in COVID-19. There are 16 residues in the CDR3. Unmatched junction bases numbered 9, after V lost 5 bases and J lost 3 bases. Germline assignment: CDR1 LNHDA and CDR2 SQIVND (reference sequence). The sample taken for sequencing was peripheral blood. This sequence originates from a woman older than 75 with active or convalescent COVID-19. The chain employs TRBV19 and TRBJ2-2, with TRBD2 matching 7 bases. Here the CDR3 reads CASSGGRVMDTGELFF. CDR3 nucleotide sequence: TGTGCCAGTAGTGGGGGGAGGGTTATGGACACCGGGGAGCTGTTTTTT.